These 15 T cell receptor beta chains share one sample of origin, sequenced in a study of cytomegalovirus exposure and HLA in healthy donors. Vbeta (60) and Jbeta (13) primers were used in the PCR. The data were produced by immunoSEQ multiplex PCR, yet TCRdb's version contains in-frame clones alone and is incomplete. The table lists roughly 140,000 clones, 72% of them singletons. The sample taken for sequencing was PBMCs. The receptor source for this set is a man aged 35 to 55 in good health and CMV-seronegative.

The chain recombines TRBV4-3 with TRBJ2-5, with a possible D match to TRBD2 (5 bases). Trimming pared 1 base from V and 7 bases from J, leaving 10 bases between. The CDR3 covers 13 residues. The V gene's germline CDR1 is LGHNA and CDR2 YSLEER. The CDR3 sequence: CASSQGGYGTQYF. The CDR3 nucleotides are TGCGCCAGCAGCCAAGGAGGGTACGGGACCCAGTACTTC.

The chain couples TRBV4-3 to TRBJ2-3; 11 nucleotides match TRBD2. CDR3 length: 15 residues. J was trimmed by 5 bases and V by 4 bases; bases with no gene match: 5. Germline CDR1 and CDR2: LGHNA and YSLEER. The CDR3 sequence: CASSRLAGQRDTQYF. Here the CDR3 DNA reads TGCGCCAGCAGCCGACTAGCGGGACAGAGAGATACGCAGTATTTT.

The chain couples TRBV7-2 to TRBJ2-1, with D maybe TRBD2 (5 bases). The CDR3 consists of 15 residues. The germline gives CDR1 SGHTA, CDR2 FQGNSA. V lost 2 bases to trimming and J lost 3 bases, with 11 bases between them. CDR3 sequence reads: CASSLFGEDYNEQFF. CDR3 nucleotide sequence: TGTGCCAGCAGCTTATTCGGGGAAGACTACAATGAGCAGTTCTTC.

In its sample, this clone was seen a few times. The chain joins TRBV27 to TRBJ2-5; possibly TRBD2 for D (5 bases). In germline, CDR1 is MNHEY, CDR2 SMNVEV (reference sequence). The CDR3 length is 15 residues. V was trimmed by 2 bases and J by 5 bases, leaving 15 bases between them. CDR3 bases: TGTGCCAGCAGTTTAGGAAGCGGAGGTCGGGAGACCCAGTACTTC. Encoded protein: CASSLGSGGRETQYF.

The rearrangement joins TRBV6-1 to TRBJ1-5; 7 positions agree with TRBD1. There are 14 residues in the CDR3. Germline loops: CDR1 MNHNS, CDR2 SASEGT. The ends lost 5 bases at V and 6 bases at J; junction bases unmatched: 7. This chain's CDR3 is CASSFDRAGQPQHF. For the CDR3, the DNA is TGTGCCAGCAGTTTCGACAGGGCGGGTCAGCCCCAGCATTTT.

The chain recombines TRBV5-1 with TRBJ1-2; D not resolved. Trimming removed 4 bases at V and 0 bases at J, with 13 bases between. The CDR3 covers 15 residues. Germline V gene data show CDR1 as SGHRS and CDR2 as YFSETQ. The CDR3 protein is CASSQIHGANYGYTF. CDR3 DNA sequence: TGCGCCAGCAGCCAAATCCACGGAGCTAACTATGGCTACACCTTC.

This clone was counted between two and nine times. This chain connects TRBV9 to TRBJ2-7; 11 nucleotides match TRBD2. The trim removed 4 bases at V and 4 bases at J, leaving 13 bases unmatched. Germline loops: CDR1 SGDLS, CDR2 YYNGEE. The CDR3 is made up of 17 amino acids. The CDR3 coding sequence is TGTGCCAGCAGCCCCCGTTCACCGGGACTAGCGGCTTACGAGCAGTACTTC. It specifies CASSPRSPGLAAYEQYF.

This chain joins TRBV29-1 and TRBJ1-4; a weak D match, TRBD1 (5 bases). CDR3 length: 11 residues. Germline V gives CDR1 SQVTM, CDR2 ANQGSEA. The V gene lost 5 bases and the J gene lost 10 bases, with 11 bases spanning the gap. Here the CDR3 DNA reads TGCAGCGTTCCCGGACAAGGAAAACTGTTTTTT. Translated: CSVPGQGKLFF. The whole variable domain, filled in from reference TRBV29-1 and TRBJ1-4, reads SAVISQKPSRDICQRGTSLTIQCQVDSQVTMMFWYRQQPGQSLTLIATANQGSEATYESGFVIDKFPISRPNLTFSTLTVSNMSPEDSSIYLCSVPGQGKLFFGSGTQLSVL.

The chain has TRBV7-8 and TRBJ1-1; no clear D gene. Per germline, CDR1 SGHVS and CDR2 FQNEAQ. The CDR3 length is 15 residues. Trimming took 0 bases from V and 1 from J, leaving 9 bases between them. CDR3 region: CASSLAGPRNTEAFF. CDR3 bases: TGTGCCAGCAGCTTAGCGGGCCCTCGGAACACTGAAGCTTTCTTT.

This rearrangement joins TRBV6-1 to TRBJ1-6, with D possibly matching TRBD1 (6 bases). V lost 2 bases, J lost 9 bases, and 14 bases lay in between. This CDR3 contains 15 residues. Germline V gene sequence: CDR1 MNHNS, CDR2 SASEGT. CDR3 nucleotide sequence: TGTGCCAGCAGTGAAAGGGAGGGGGGAGTTTCACCCCTCCACTTT. Its protein is CASSEREGGVSPLHF.

The genes are TRBV19 and TRBJ1-1; D remains unclear. CDR1 and CDR2 (germline): LNHDA, SQIVND (reference sequence). The CDR3 covers 13 residues. With 3 bases removed from V and 0 bases from J, the gap between germline ends came to 5 bases. The CDR3 DNA reads TGTGCCAGTAGTATTACGGTGAACACTGAAGCTTTCTTT. Translation: CASSITVNTEAFF.

The V and J genes are TRBV6-4 and TRBJ2-3, with TRBD2 identical over 8 bases. Germline V CDR1 and CDR2: MRHNA, SNTAGT. V was pared by 0 bases and J by 0 bases, with 8 bases of the junction left unmatched. The CDR3 extends over 18 amino acids. The CDR3 coding sequence is TGTGCCAGCAGTGACTCTCCGGGAGGGGGAGAGAGCACAGATACGCAGTATTTT. Amino acid sequence: CASSDSPGGGESTDTQYF.

This clone has a handful of counts. V and J are TRBV6-1 and TRBJ2-2; 10 nucleotides agree with TRBD1. Trimming cost V 0 bases and J 7 bases; bases outside gene matches: 5. The CDR3 is made up of 16 amino acids. Germline values: CDR1 MNHNS, CDR2 SASEGT. The CDR3 here is CASSEAVTGGHGELFF. The CDR3, as DNA: TGTGCCAGCAGTGAAGCGGTGACAGGGGGCCACGGGGAGCTGTTTTTT.

This chain joins TRBV11-2 and TRBJ2-5; TRBD2 matches 9 bases. The CDR3 consists of 14 residues. CDR1 is SGHAT, CDR2 FQNNGV, per germline. V lost 8 bases and J lost 4; bases outside the gene matches: 8. The CDR3 region has the DNA TGTGCCAGCGGGATCGGCGGGGGGGCAGAGACCCAGTACTTC. It translates to CASGIGGGAETQYF. Filled out from reference TRBV11-2 and TRBJ2-5, the complete variable domain reads EAGVAQSPRYKIIEKRQSVAFWCNPISGHATLYWYQQILGQGPKLLIQFQNNGVVDDSQLPKDRFSAERLKGVDSTLKIQPAKLEDSAVYLCASGIGGGAETQYFGPGTRLLVL.

V gene TRBV18 combines with J gene TRBJ1-5; 9 nucleotides line up with TRBD1. The length of the CDR3 is 18 residues. CDR1 is KGHSH and CDR2 is LQKENI in the germline V gene. V shed 6 bases, J shed 0 bases, and the junction held 12 bases outside the gene matches. Written as DNA, the CDR3 is TGTGCCAGCTCCCGGGGGGACAGGGCAGAATATAGCAATCAGCCCCAGCATTTT. It codes for CASSRGDRAEYSNQPQHF.